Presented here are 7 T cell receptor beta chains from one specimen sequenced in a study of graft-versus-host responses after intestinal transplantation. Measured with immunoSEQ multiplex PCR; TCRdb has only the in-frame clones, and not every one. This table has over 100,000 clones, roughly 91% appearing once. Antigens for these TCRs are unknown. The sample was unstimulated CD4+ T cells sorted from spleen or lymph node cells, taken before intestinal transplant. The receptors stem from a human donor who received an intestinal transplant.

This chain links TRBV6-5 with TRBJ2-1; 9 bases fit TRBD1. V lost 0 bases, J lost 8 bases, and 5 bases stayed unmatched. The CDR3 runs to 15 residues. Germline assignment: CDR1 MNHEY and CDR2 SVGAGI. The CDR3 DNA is TGTGCCAGCAGTTACTCGGGACAGGGTGCAGATGAGCAGTTCTTC. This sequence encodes CASSYSGQGADEQFF.

The CDR3 region is CATSRPTGMGNTEAFF. The CDR3 DNA follows: TGTGCCACCAGCAGACCTACCGGGATGGGGAACACTGAAGCTTTCTTT. The rearrangement links TRBV15 to TRBJ1-1; D not certain. Trimming shortened V by 2 bases and J by 1 base, and 14 bases separated the two germline ends. This CDR3 is 16 amino acids long. Germline V lookup: CDR1 LNHNV, CDR2 YYDKDF (reference sequence).

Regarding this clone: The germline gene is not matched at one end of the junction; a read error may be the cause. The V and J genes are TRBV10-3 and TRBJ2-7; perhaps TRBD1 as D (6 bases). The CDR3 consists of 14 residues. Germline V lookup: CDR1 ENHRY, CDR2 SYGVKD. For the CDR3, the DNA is TGTGCCATGAGTGGACAGCCGAGCTCCTACGAGCAGTACTTC. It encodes CAMSGQPSSYEQYF.

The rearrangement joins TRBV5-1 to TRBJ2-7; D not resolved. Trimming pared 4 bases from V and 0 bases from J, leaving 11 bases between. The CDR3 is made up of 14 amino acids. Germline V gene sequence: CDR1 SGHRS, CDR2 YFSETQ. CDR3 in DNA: TGCGCCAGCAGCCCTAAAGTAAGCTCCTACGAGCAGTACTTC. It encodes CASSPKVSSYEQYF.

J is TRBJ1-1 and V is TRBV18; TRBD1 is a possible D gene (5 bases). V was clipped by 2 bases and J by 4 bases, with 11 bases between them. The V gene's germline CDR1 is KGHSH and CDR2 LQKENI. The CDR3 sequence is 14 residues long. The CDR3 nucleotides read TGTGCCAGCTCACCATCGGGGCGGGTCACTGAAGCTTTCTTT. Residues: CASSPSGRVTEAFF.

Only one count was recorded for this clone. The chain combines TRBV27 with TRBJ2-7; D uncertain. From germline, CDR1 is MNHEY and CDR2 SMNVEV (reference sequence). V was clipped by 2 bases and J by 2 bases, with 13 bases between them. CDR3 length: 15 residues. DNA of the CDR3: TGTGCCAGCAGTTTAATGGGTACAGCCCCCTACGAGCAGTACTTC. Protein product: CASSLMGTAPYEQYF.

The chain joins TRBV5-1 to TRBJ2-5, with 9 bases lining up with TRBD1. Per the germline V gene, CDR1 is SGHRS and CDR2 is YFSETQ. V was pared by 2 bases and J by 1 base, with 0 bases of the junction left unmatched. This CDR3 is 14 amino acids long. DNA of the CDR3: TGCGCCAGCAGCTTACAGGGGGCCCAAGAGACCCAGTACTTC. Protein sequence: CASSLQGAQETQYF.